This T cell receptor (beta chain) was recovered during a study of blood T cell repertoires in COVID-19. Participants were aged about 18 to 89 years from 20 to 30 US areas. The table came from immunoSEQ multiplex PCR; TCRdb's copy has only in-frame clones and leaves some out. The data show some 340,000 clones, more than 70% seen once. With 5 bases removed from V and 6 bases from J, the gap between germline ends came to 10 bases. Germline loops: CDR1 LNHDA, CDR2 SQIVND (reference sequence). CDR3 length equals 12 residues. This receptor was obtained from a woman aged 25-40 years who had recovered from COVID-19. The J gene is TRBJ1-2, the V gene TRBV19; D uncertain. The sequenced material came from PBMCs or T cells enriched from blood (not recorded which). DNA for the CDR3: TGTGCCAGTAGTCCGGGGTTCCATGGCTACACCTTC. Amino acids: CASSPGFHGYTF.